The entry below gives a single TCR beta chain sequence along with its context. Its antigen is currently unknown. Trimming took off 4 bases at V and 4 bases at J, with 11 bases between the two ends. The CDR3 loop spans 13 amino acids. Germline V gene data show CDR1 as SGHTA and CDR2 as FQGNSA. This sample stems from a study of CD8 T cells in Susac syndrome. Study-wide results and limits: The TCR sequencing and HLA analysis in the study involved a relatively small number of individuals, as the study acknowledged.

A quantity of about 0.5 to 1 ug RNA underwent reverse transcription using random hexamers. A single record per CDR3 protein comes from TCRdb applying MiXCR to the immunoSEQ multiplex PCR reads. There are hundreds of thousands of distinct CDR3 sequences in the sample; approximately 89% occur only once, and around 0.2% lies in the top ten. High-throughput TCR beta sequencing covered peripheral CD8+ and CD4+ T cells. FACS enriched CD8+ TEMRA cells, while bulk CD8+ and CD4+ were negatively isolated. This rearrangement joins TRBV7-2 to TRBJ2-7; tentatively, D is TRBD1 (6 bases). The sequencing sample was made of CD8+ T cells from PBMCs. This TCR derives from a human donor with multiple sclerosis. The CDR3 loop is CASSSWTAYEQYF. The CDR3 DNA sequence: TGTGCCAGCAGCTCCTGGACAGCTTACGAGCAGTACTTC. Full variable domain (rest looked up from reference TRBV7-2 and TRBJ2-7): GAGVSQSPSNKVTEKGKDVELRCDPISGHTALYWYRQSLGQGLEFLIYFQGNSAPDKSGLPSDRFSAERTGGSVSTLTIQRTQQEDSAVYLCASSSWTAYEQYFGPGTRLTVT.